The 16 T cell receptor beta chains reported below all come from one sample, sequenced in a study of shared clonotypes between healthy human individuals. Profiled with immunoSEQ multiplex PCR; TCRdb holds only in-frame clones, not every one. The table lists 2.3 million or so clones, approximately 93% of them singletons, with 0.35% to 0.45% in the top ten. The sample taken for sequencing was naive CD4+ T cells from PBMCs. Subset described: CD45RA+ positively selected. Receptors originate from a man younger than 30 in good health. Some clones in this sample may be carry-over from other donors' samples.

The CDR3 DNA follows: TGTGCCAGTATCTCGGACTCTCAGGATACGCAGTATTTT. Protein: CASISDSQDTQYF. The chain links TRBV19 to TRBJ2-3; the D gene is possibly TRBD2 (5 bases). Germline assignment: CDR1 LNHDA and CDR2 SQIVND (reference sequence). V was trimmed by 7 bases and J by 6 bases, leaving 14 bases between them. CDR3 length: 13 amino acids.

The chain links TRBV6-5 to TRBJ1-1; TRBD1 aligns across 9 bases. Looked up from germline, CDR1 is MNHEY and CDR2 is SVGAGI. The CDR3 extends over 13 amino acids. V gave up 6 bases and J gave up 4 bases; unmatched junction bases: 3. This chain's CDR3 is CASSTGGLTEAFF. The DNA of the CDR3 is TGTGCCAGCAGCACAGGGGGCCTCACTGAAGCTTTCTTT.

The chain's CDR3 is CASSPRTGGQDNEQFF. CDR3 bases: TGTGCCAGCAGCCCCCGTACAGGGGGCCAGGACAATGAGCAGTTCTTC. The J gene is TRBJ2-1, the V gene TRBV7-6; 9 bases are a match to TRBD1. Germline CDR1 SGHVS, CDR2 FNYEAQ. After removal of 5 bases from V and 5 bases from J, the junction contained 10 bases not matched to a gene. The CDR3 has 16 residues.

The gene calls are TRBV5-6 and TRBJ1-6, with D uncertain. V shed 2 bases and J shed 12 bases, with 15 bases lying between them. Per the germline V gene, CDR1 is SGHDT and CDR2 is YYEEEE. The CDR3 is made up of 14 amino acids. The CDR3 DNA follows: TGTGCCAGCAGCTTCGAACCAGGTCGGTTACCCCTCCACTTT. Its translation: CASSFEPGRLPLHF.

Remarks on this clone: In the same sample, other DNA sequences code for this CDR3. The V call is TRBV5-1, the J call TRBJ2-5; D is perhaps TRBD2 (5 bases). The CDR3 runs 13 residues. V was clipped by 2 bases and J by 5 bases, with 10 bases between them. Germline CDR1 is SGHRS and CDR2 is YFSETQ. CDR3 sequence (DNA): TGCGCCAGCAGCTTACGGGGTGGGGAGACCCAGTACTTC. It translates to CASSLRGGETQYF.

J is TRBJ1-2 and V is TRBV15; 7 bases line up with TRBD1. The germline V gene encodes CDR1 LNHNV and CDR2 YYDKDF (reference sequence). The V segment lost 2 bases and the J segment 6 bases; nucleotides outside the gene matches: 15. The CDR3 totals 17 residues. The CDR3 DNA reads as TGTGCCACCAGCAGACAACTTAGGGAGGGGGCTAAGGATGGCTACACCTTC. It translates to CATSRQLREGAKDGYTF.

The chain has TRBV28 and TRBJ2-1; TRBD1 aligns across 10 bases. Germline V gene data show CDR1 as MDHEN and CDR2 as SYDVKM. The CDR3 is 14 amino acids. With 8 bases clipped from V and 7 bases from J, the junction kept 8 bases outside the gene matches. The CDR3 region has the DNA TGTGCCAGCGGACGGGACAGGGGACCGAATGAGCAGTTCTTC. Translation gives CASGRDRGPNEQFF.

The chain is built from TRBV19 and TRBJ2-1; D is possibly TRBD2 (6 bases). Germline V gives CDR1 LNHDA, CDR2 SQIVND (reference sequence). The CDR3 has 14 residues. V dropped 10 bases and J dropped 7 bases, with 20 bases sitting between them. CDR3 sequence: CATGYPGLRNEQFF. The CDR3 DNA reads TGTGCCACCGGATACCCGGGACTGCGAAATGAGCAGTTCTTC.

The V and J genes are TRBV5-1 and TRBJ2-1; D unclear. Trimming removed 2 bases at V and 6 bases at J, with 15 bases between. Germline V gene data show CDR1 as SGHRS and CDR2 as YFSETQ. The CDR3 runs to 15 residues. The CDR3 here is CASSFGHAQANEQFF. CDR3 coding DNA: TGCGCCAGCAGCTTCGGGCACGCGCAAGCCAATGAGCAGTTCTTC.

The chain employs TRBV9 and TRBJ2-2; 13 bases are a match to TRBD2. The CDR3 has 17 residues. CDR1 is SGDLS, CDR2 YYNGEE, per germline. With 3 bases clipped from V and 6 bases from J, the junction kept 8 bases outside the gene matches. CDR3 sequence: CASSDRTSGSMSGELFF. CDR3 sequence (DNA): TGTGCCAGCAGCGACCGGACTAGCGGGAGTATGTCCGGGGAGCTGTTTTTT. The full variable domain, in which reference TRBV9 and TRBJ2-2 provide the parts outside the CDR3, is DSGVTQTPKHLITATGQRVTLRCSPRSGDLSVYWYQQSLDQGLQFLIQYYNGEERAKGNILERFSAQQFPDLHSELNLSSLELGDSALYFCASSDRTSGSMSGELFFGEGSRLTVL.

The rearrangement uses TRBV27 and TRBJ2-7; maybe TRBD2 (5 bases). Per the germline V gene, CDR1 is MNHEY and CDR2 is SMNVEV (reference sequence). The ends were cut back, 6 bases at V and 4 bases at J, with 22 bases in the middle. The CDR3 is 16 amino acids. The CDR3 coding sequence is TGTGCCAGCAGGTCCCTATCAGGTGGCGGGCTTTACGAGCAGTACTTC. This codes for CASRSLSGGGLYEQYF.

The J gene is TRBJ2-1, the V gene TRBV30; the D call may be TRBD1 or TRBD2 (5 bases each). The CDR3 consists of 14 residues. The V gene's germline CDR1 is GTSNPN and CDR2 SVGIG (reference sequence). V dropped 5 bases and J dropped 9 bases, with 20 bases sitting between them. As DNA, the CDR3 is TGTGCCTGGGTAGGGACGGGGAAGACCGGTGAGCAGTTCTTC. Amino acids: CAWVGTGKTGEQFF.

The rearrangement uses TRBV2 and TRBJ2-7, with D perhaps matching TRBD1 (5 bases). The CDR3 contains 11 residues. Trimming stripped 7 bases from V and 4 bases from J, with 8 bases between. Germline values: CDR1 SNHLY, CDR2 FYNNEI. In DNA, the CDR3 is TGTGCCAGCATGAAGGGGTACGAGCAGTACTTC. Its protein product is CASMKGYEQYF.

The chain has TRBV5-1 and TRBJ2-5, with TRBD1 matching over 8 bases. The CDR3 spans 16 residues. CDR1 SGHRS and CDR2 YFSETQ come from the germline V gene. The V and J ends lost 4 bases and 1 base, in that order; junction bases with no gene match: 9. The CDR3 DNA reads as TGCGCCAGCAGCCTAAATCAGGGGGCTATCCAAGAGACCCAGTACTTC. It yields the protein CASSLNQGAIQETQYF. Combining the CDR3 with reference TRBV5-1 and TRBJ2-5 gives the whole variable domain KAGVTQTPRYLIKTRGQQVTLSCSPISGHRSVSWYQQTPGQGLQFLFEYFSETQRNKGNFPGRFSGRQFSNSRSEMNVSTLELGDSALYLCASSLNQGAIQETQYFGPGTRLLVL.

This chain links TRBV6-5 with TRBJ2-7, with 9 bases aligning to TRBD1. Germline assignment: CDR1 MNHEY and CDR2 SVGAGI. CDR3 size: 15 residues. V was clipped by 4 bases and J by 4 bases; unmatched bases: 8. The CDR3 region is CASSSTGTGLYEQYF. CDR3 DNA: TGTGCCAGCAGTTCAACGGGGACAGGGCTTTACGAGCAGTACTTC.

The chain is built from TRBV18 and TRBJ1-5; D might be TRBD1 (5 bases). CDR3 length equals 14 residues. Trimming removed 5 bases at V and 4 bases at J, with 12 bases between. CDR1 and CDR2 from the germline V gene are KGHSH and LQKENI. The CDR3 loop is CASSGGGYNQPQHF. DNA for the CDR3: TGTGCCAGCTCAGGGGGGGGTTATAATCAGCCCCAGCATTTT.